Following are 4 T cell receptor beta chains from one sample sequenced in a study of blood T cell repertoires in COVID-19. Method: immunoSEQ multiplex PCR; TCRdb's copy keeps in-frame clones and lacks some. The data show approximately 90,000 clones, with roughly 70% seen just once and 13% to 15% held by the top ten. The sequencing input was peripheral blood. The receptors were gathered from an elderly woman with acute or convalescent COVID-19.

For the CDR3, the DNA is TGTGCCAGCAGTGCTCAGGATGGAAACACCATATATTTT. Protein product: CASSAQDGNTIYF. The chain joins TRBV2 to TRBJ1-3; D ambiguous. Trimming removed 4 bases from V and 3 bases from J, with 7 bases in between. Germline loops: CDR1 SNHLY, CDR2 FYNNEI. The CDR3 has 13 residues.

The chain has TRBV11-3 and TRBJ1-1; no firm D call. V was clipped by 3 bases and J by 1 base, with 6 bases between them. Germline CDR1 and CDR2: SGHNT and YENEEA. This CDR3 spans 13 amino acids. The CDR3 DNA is TGTGCCAGCAGCTTTGGCAGGAACACTGAAGCTTTCTTT. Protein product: CASSFGRNTEAFF.

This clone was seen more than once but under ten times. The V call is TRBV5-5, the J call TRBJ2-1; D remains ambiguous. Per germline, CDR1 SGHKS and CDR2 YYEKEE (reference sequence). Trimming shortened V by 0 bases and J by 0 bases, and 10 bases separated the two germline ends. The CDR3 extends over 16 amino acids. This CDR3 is CASSLDLESSYNEQFF. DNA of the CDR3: TGTGCCAGCAGCTTGGATCTGGAGAGCTCCTACAATGAGCAGTTCTTC.

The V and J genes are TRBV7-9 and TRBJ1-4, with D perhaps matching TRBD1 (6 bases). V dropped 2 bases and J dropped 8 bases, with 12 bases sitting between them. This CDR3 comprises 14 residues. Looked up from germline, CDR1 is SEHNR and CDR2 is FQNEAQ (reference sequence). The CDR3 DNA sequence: TGTGCCAGCAGCTTACTCACAGGGAAAGAAAAACTGTTTTTT. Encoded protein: CASSLLTGKEKLFF.